This TCR beta chain was captured by sequencing in a study of blood T cell repertoires in COVID-19. Study context: Donors in the United States, Italy and Spain gave samples during acute or convalescent COVID-19.

V lost 3 bases to trimming and J lost 4 bases, with 13 bases between them. The germline V gene encodes CDR1 SGHRS and CDR2 YFSETQ. The length of the CDR3 is 15 residues. Authors' processing steps: Reference gene primer amplification gave nucleated cell count estimates. Using immunoSEQ multiplex PCR, the repertoire was profiled, and TCRdb retains in-frame clones only, with some absent. The V and J calls and the clone size are those of that table, but D and trimming were determined from the DNA. The sample includes 300,000 or so clones, around 84% of them seen just once. Sequenced material: peripheral blood. The genes are TRBV5-1 and TRBJ1-4, with D uncertain. This receptor was obtained from a man aged 65-85 years with acute or convalescent COVID-19. The CDR3 DNA follows: TGCGCCAGCAGCTCCGGTCCCTCCGATAATGAAAAACTGTTTTTT. This translates into CASSSGPSDNEKLFF.